This TCR beta chain was recovered during a study of beta chain features in type 1 diabetes. In this sample, this clone turned up a few times. What it recognizes is unknown. Germline loops: CDR1 SNHLY, CDR2 FYNNEI. With 9 bases removed from V and 4 bases from J, the gap between germline ends came to 13 bases. The CDR3 runs 13 residues. General observations from the study: Moderate yet significant TCRB CDR3 shortening was seen in Type 1 diabetes patients in all four CD4+ subsets.

The isolated RNA, all of it, was reverse transcribed, so expressed TCRB transcripts were what got sequenced. Measured with immunoSEQ multiplex PCR; TCRdb has only the in-frame clones, and not every one. The table lists some 270,000 clones, 11% of them singletons. The sequenced sample was naive CD4+ T cells from blood. This sequence originates from a man aged 25-45 years with type 1 diabetes. This chain links TRBV2 with TRBJ2-1; D perhaps matches TRBD1 (6 bases). CDR3 in DNA: TGTGCCAGTGACAGGCCGGCTTACAATGAGCAGTTCTTC. Translating it yields CASDRPAYNEQFF.